The sequence of this TCR beta chain was determined in a study of molecular identifiers for immune sequencing clone quantification. Previously published methods and listed TCR primers were used for the bulk TCR libraries. TCRdb analysed the PCR reads with MiXCR anew, one entry per CDR3 protein. Of more than 50,000 distinct CDR3 sequences listed, 19% are singletons. Points from the study as a whole: Identical TCR molecules that share a barcode could lead to an underestimation of highly expanded clone sizes.

This clonotype was found a few times. The antigen remains unidentified. This may be a read error: a much more frequent sequence differs by one nucleotide. The CDR3 consists of 17 residues. The sequencing input was naive CD8+ T cells from blood, with Jurkat cell RNA spiked in. The sample's subset: FACS-sorted CD8+CD4-CCR7+CD45RA+ naive T cells. The TCR was taken from a human donor in good health. Some libraries in this study had Jurkat cell RNA spiked in. V usage is TRBV5-3 and J usage is TRBJ2-3; D is undetermined. Being an ORF, TRBV5-3 has a function that is uncertain. CDR3 protein: CASSLIPWATSTDTQYF. CDR3 in DNA: TGTGCCAGCAGCTTGATTCCTTGGGCAACTAGCACAGATACGCAGTATTTT.